The T cell receptor beta chain described here comes from a study of identifying expanded T cells in peripheral blood. Worth noting for this clone: The antigen is not known.

Healthy donors had no documented immune events, such as infections, while sampled. Using immunoSEQ multiplex PCR, the repertoire was profiled, and TCRdb retains in-frame clones only, with some absent. Seen here are roughly 84,000 clones, approximately 90% observed once, and the top ten hold around 7%. Study-wide points: About 1.2 clones differed between technical replicates, versus about 16 and 19 over time.

V was shortened by 4 bases and J by 1 base, with 10 bases between the two germline ends. There are 14 residues in the CDR3. Germline-derived CDR1 and CDR2 are LNHDA and SQIVND (reference sequence). This chain links TRBV19 with TRBJ1-1, with a tentative D call TRBD1 (6 bases). Sequenced sample: blood. The sequence came from a person aged 18-70 years in good health. CDR3 sequence: CASSTGTSNTEAFF. The CDR3 DNA reads as TGTGCCAGTAGTACCGGGACATCGAACACTGAAGCTTTCTTT.